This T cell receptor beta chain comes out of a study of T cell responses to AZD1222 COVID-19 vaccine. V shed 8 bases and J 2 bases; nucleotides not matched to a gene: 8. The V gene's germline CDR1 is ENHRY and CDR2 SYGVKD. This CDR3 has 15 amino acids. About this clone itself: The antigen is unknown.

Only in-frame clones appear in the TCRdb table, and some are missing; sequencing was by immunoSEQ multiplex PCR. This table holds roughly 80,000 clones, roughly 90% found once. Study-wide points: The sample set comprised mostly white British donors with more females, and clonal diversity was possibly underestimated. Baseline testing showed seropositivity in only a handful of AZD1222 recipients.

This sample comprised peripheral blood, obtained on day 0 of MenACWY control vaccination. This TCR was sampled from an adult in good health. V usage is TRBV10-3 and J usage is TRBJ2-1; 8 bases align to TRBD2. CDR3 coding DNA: TGTGCCATCGGGCCCACAGCGGGGGCCTACAATGAGCAGTTCTTC. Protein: CAIGPTAGAYNEQFF.